These 22 T cell receptor beta chains were all obtained from the same sample, sequenced in a study of response to subunit inactivated influenza vaccine. TCRdb independently ran MiXCR on the RT-PCR reads; one entry per CDR3 protein. Here the sample spans around 490,000 distinct CDR3 sequences, less than 8% being singletons. This specimen was PBMCs from blood, taken around 25 months after vaccination. The source of these receptors is a man in his fifties or sixties who received an inactivated influenza vaccine.

The V call is TRBV12-3 or TRBV12-4, the J call TRBJ1-5; 7 nucleotides match TRBD1. This CDR3 spans 13 amino acids. V was pared by 7 bases and J by 4 bases, with 4 bases of the junction left unmatched. The CDR3 nucleotides read TGTGCCAGCAATTCCAGGGGGAATCAGCCCCAGCATTTT. Translated: CASNSRGNQPQHF.

In this sample, this clonotype turned up many times. V usage is TRBV4-3 and J usage is TRBJ2-5; D unresolved. The CDR3 has 15 amino acids. The V gene lost 1 base and the J gene lost 0 bases, with 9 bases spanning the gap. Per the germline V gene, CDR1 is LGHNA and CDR2 is YSLEER. The CDR3 DNA is TGCGCCAGCAGCCAAGCGTACAGCCACCAAGAGACCCAGTACTTC. It yields the protein CASSQAYSHQETQYF.

This rearrangement joins TRBV4-3 to TRBJ2-5; the D is unclear. CDR3 length: 15 residues. Deletions cut 0 bases from V and 5 bases from J, with 13 bases between. Germline CDR1 LGHNA, CDR2 YSLEER. CDR3 in DNA: TGCGCCAGCAGCCAAGATAGGGTGGGGAAGGAGACCCAGTACTTC. This codes for CASSQDRVGKETQYF.

This clonotype came up a few times. The rearrangement uses TRBV15 and TRBJ1-5, with 9 nucleotides matching TRBD1. Per the germline V gene, CDR1 is LNHNV and CDR2 is YYDKDF (reference sequence). This CDR3 has 16 amino acids. J was trimmed by 6 bases and V by 2 bases; bases with no gene match: 8. The DNA of the CDR3 is TGTGCCACCAGCAGATTAAAGGGACAGGGTTCTCAGCCCCAGCATTTT. It codes for CATSRLKGQGSQPQHF.

V and J are TRBV12-3 or TRBV12-4 and TRBJ2-2, with 7 positions matching TRBD1. Losses at the gene ends were 5 bases for V and 4 bases for J; bases not matched to a gene: 10. The CDR3 length is 16 residues. The CDR3 nucleotides are TGTGCCAGCAGTCAGACGACAGGGCTCGGCACCGGGGAGCTGTTTTTT. This gives the protein CASSQTTGLGTGELFF.

V and J are TRBV5-5 and TRBJ2-7; the D gene could be TRBD1 or TRBD2 (5 bases each). Deletions cut 1 base from V and 6 bases from J, with 14 bases between. CDR1 SGHKS and CDR2 YYEKEE come from the germline V gene (reference sequence). CDR3 length: 14 residues. The CDR3 reads CASSLIWGRSEQYF. CDR3 nucleotides: TGTGCCAGCAGCTTGATTTGGGGGAGAAGCGAGCAGTACTTC.

This sequence joins TRBV4-3 and TRBJ1-2, with D maybe TRBD1 (6 bases). The germline V gene has CDR1 LGHNA and CDR2 YSLEER. V shed 0 bases and J shed 6 bases, with 14 bases lying between them. CDR3 length: 15 residues. The CDR3 DNA sequence: TGCGCCAGCAGCCAAGATCCTCAAGGGGGGAATGGCTACACCTTC. Translation: CASSQDPQGGNGYTF.

In this sample, this clonotype turned up many times. The chain links TRBV6-5 to TRBJ2-5; D is unclear. Germline values: CDR1 MNHEY, CDR2 SVGAGI. V was shortened by 0 bases and J by 1 base, with 6 bases between the two germline ends. The CDR3 consists of 14 residues. Written as DNA, the CDR3 is TGTGCCAGCAGTTACTCAGCAGTCCAAGAGACCCAGTACTTC. Translating gives CASSYSAVQETQYF.

In its sample, this clonotype was seen a few times. The chain joins TRBV7-2 to TRBJ2-3, with D unresolved. V was trimmed by 4 bases and J by 6 bases, leaving 8 bases between them. The CDR3 has 12 amino acids. Per germline, CDR1 SGHTA and CDR2 FQGNSA. CDR3 DNA: TGTGCCAGCAGCTCTCAGCCCGATACGCAGTATTTT. It encodes CASSSQPDTQYF.

The chain uses TRBV12-3 or TRBV12-4 and TRBJ2-2; 10 positions agree with TRBD2. This CDR3 is 17 amino acids long. V was clipped by 8 bases and J by 4 bases; unmatched bases: 13. The CDR3 nucleotides read TGTGCCAGCGCGGCGGCCTCGCTAGCGGGAGTCACCGGGGAGCTGTTTTTT. Its translation is CASAAASLAGVTGELFF.

This clonotype has a handful of counts. The chain couples TRBV5-1 to TRBJ2-1; 7 nucleotides agree with TRBD2. The CDR3 spans 16 residues. The trim removed 0 bases at V and 8 bases at J, leaving 11 bases unmatched. CDR1 SGHRS and CDR2 YFSETQ come from the germline V gene. The CDR3 nucleotides are TGCGCCAGCAGCTTGGGAGGCTTGGCGGGAGACCATGAGCAGTTCTTC. This sequence encodes CASSLGGLAGDHEQFF. The variable domain in full, with the rest retrieved from reference TRBV5-1 and TRBJ2-1, is KAGVTQTPRYLIKTRGQQVTLSCSPISGHRSVSWYQQTPGQGLQFLFEYFSETQRNKGNFPGRFSGRQFSNSRSEMNVSTLELGDSALYLCASSLGGLAGDHEQFFGPGTRLTVL.

This clonotype has more than one count but fewer than ten. This CDR3 is CSASGRWFNNEQFF. The CDR3 DNA sequence: TGCAGTGCTAGCGGGCGTTGGTTTAACAATGAGCAGTTCTTC. V and J are TRBV20-1 and TRBJ2-1; no reliable D call. The germline CDR1 and CDR2 sequences are DFQATT and SNEGSKA (reference sequence). The CDR3 is 14 residues long. With 3 bases removed from V and 5 bases from J, the gap between germline ends came to 14 bases.

This clonotype was observed a handful of times. This rearrangement joins TRBV20-1 to TRBJ2-2, with a weak D call TRBD1 (6 bases). This CDR3 is built from 19 residues. The V and J ends lost 5 bases and 2 bases respectively, with 27 bases between them. Germline V lookup: CDR1 DFQATT, CDR2 SNEGSKA (reference sequence). CDR3 DNA sequence: TGCAGTGCTTCGCGACAGGTCCTCCACTCAACTTCTAACACCGGGGAGCTGTTTTTT. Encoded protein: CSASRQVLHSTSNTGELFF.

This clonotype was picked up many times. This chain joins TRBV28 and TRBJ2-7; D is uncertain. The CDR3 spans 12 residues. V dropped 8 bases and J dropped 5 bases, with 13 bases sitting between them. Germline-derived CDR1 and CDR2 are MDHEN and SYDVKM. CDR3 nucleotide sequence: TGTGCCAGCCAAGAGGAAAAGGACGAGCAGTACTTC. Its protein is CASQEEKDEQYF. Using reference TRBV28 and TRBJ2-7 for the parts outside the CDR3, the full variable domain is DVKVTQSSRYLVKRTGEKVFLECVQDMDHENMFWYRQDPGLGLRLIYFSYDVKMKEKGDIPEGYSVSREKKERFSLILESASTNQTSMYLCASQEEKDEQYFGPGTRLTVT.

This chain joins TRBV12-3 or TRBV12-4 and TRBJ1-2, with D maybe TRBD1 (5 bases). There are 15 residues in the CDR3. V was cut by 2 bases and J by 0 bases, with 10 bases left in between. DNA of the CDR3: TGTGCCAGCAGTTTAATGGGACTGACTAACTATGGCTACACCTTC. Protein: CASSLMGLTNYGYTF.

The V and J genes are TRBV9 and TRBJ2-3; 13 nucleotides match TRBD2. This CDR3 is 18 amino acids long. Germline V gene lookup returns CDR1 SGDLS and CDR2 YYNGEE. Trimming removed 0 bases from V and 2 bases from J; junction bases left unmatched: 6. The CDR3 DNA follows: TGTGCCAGCAGCGTAGGAGGGACTAGCGGGGATTACACAGATACGCAGTATTTT. This translates into CASSVGGTSGDYTDTQYF.

This clonotype was picked up many times. The rearrangement joins TRBV3-1 to TRBJ2-2; no clear D. The length of the CDR3 is 14 residues. Germline V CDR1 and CDR2: LGHDT, YNNKEL (reference sequence). V was trimmed by 3 bases and J by 4 bases, leaving 9 bases between them. As DNA, the CDR3 is TGTGCCAGCAGCCAGACCCGTATCACCGGGGAGCTGTTTTTT. As protein: CASSQTRITGELFF.

V usage is TRBV28 and J usage is TRBJ2-7; TRBD2 aligns across 16 bases. With V trimmed by 7 bases and J by 3 bases, 9 bases remained unmatched. The CDR3 extends over 17 amino acids. Germline CDR1 and CDR2: MDHEN and SYDVKM. CDR3 protein: CASTSGTSGRAFYEQYF. In nucleotides, the CDR3 is TGTGCCAGCACATCGGGGACTAGCGGGAGGGCCTTCTACGAGCAGTACTTC.

This clonotype came up many times. The chain recombines TRBV5-1 with TRBJ2-5; 8 bases map to TRBD2. Germline CDR1 SGHRS, CDR2 YFSETQ. CDR3 size: 15 residues. V dropped 1 base and J dropped 0; count of bases not matched to a gene: 2. The CDR3 loop reads CASSLLTSDQETQYF. DNA for the CDR3: TGCGCCAGCAGCTTGTTGACTAGCGACCAAGAGACCCAGTACTTC.

This clonotype was seen a few times. The chain carries TRBV15 and TRBJ2-2, with D possibly being TRBD2 (5 bases). Trimming cost V 0 bases and J 12 bases, with 8 bases left between them. Germline CDR1 and CDR2: LNHNV and YYDKDF (reference sequence). The CDR3 loop spans 12 amino acids. The CDR3 region is CATSRDPGKLFF. For the CDR3, the DNA is TGTGCCACCAGCAGAGATCCGGGGAAGCTGTTTTTT.

This clonotype has ten or more counts. The chain has TRBV20-1 and TRBJ2-1; maybe TRBD2 (6 bases). The CDR3 covers 14 residues. CDR1 and CDR2 from the germline V gene are DFQATT and SNEGSKA (reference sequence). Trimming shortened V by 7 bases and J by 1 base, and 14 bases separated the two germline ends. This CDR3 is CSVVGDSSYNEQFF. The CDR3, as DNA: TGCAGTGTCGTAGGGGACTCATCCTACAATGAGCAGTTCTTC.

This clonotype was counted only a few times. This sequence joins TRBV7-9 and TRBJ1-4; D unclear. This CDR3 comprises 15 residues. The V end lost 7 bases, the J end lost 7 bases, and 19 bases lay between the germline ends. The germline gives CDR1 SEHNR, CDR2 FQNEAQ (reference sequence). This CDR3 is CASIKIGSTVEKLFF. Written as DNA, the CDR3 is TGTGCCAGCATCAAAATTGGCTCCACAGTTGAAAAACTGTTTTTT.